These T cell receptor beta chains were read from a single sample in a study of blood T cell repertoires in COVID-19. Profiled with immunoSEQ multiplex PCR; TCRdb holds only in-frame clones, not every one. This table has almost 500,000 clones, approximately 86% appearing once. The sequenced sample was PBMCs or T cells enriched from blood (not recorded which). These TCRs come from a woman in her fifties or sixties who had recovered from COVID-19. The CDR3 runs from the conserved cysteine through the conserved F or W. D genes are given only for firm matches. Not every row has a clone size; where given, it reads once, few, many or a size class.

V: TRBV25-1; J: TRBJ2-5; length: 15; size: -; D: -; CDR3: CASSDKGLSQETQYF; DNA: TGTGCCAGCAGTGACAAGGGACTCTCCCAAGAGACCCAGTACTTC
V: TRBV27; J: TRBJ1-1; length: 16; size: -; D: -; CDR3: CATRRDKLYRNTEAFF; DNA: TGTGCCACCAGAAGAGACAAATTGTACAGGAACACTGAAGCTTTCTTT
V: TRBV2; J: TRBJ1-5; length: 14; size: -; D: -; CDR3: CASRKGASNQPQHF; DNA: TGTGCCAGCAGGAAAGGGGCGTCCAATCAGCCCCAGCATTTT
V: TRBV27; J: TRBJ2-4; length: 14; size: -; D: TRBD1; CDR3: CASGRTGAKNIQYF; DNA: TGTGCCAGCGGAAGGACAGGGGCCAAAAACATTCAGTACTTC
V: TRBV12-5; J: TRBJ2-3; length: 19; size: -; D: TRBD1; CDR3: CASGDHPGQGSRGTDTQYF; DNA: TGTGCTAGTGGTGACCATCCGGGACAGGGGAGCAGGGGCACAGATACGCAGTATTTT
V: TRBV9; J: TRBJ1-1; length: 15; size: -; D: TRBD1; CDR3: CASSVGQELNTEAFF; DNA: TGTGCCAGCAGCGTCGGACAGGAACTGAACACTGAAGCTTTCTTT
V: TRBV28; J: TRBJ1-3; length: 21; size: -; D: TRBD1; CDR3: CASSLSPINRDRGLSGNTIYF; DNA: TGTGCCAGCAGTTTATCCCCGATAAACCGGGACAGGGGGCTTTCAGGAAACACCATATATTTT
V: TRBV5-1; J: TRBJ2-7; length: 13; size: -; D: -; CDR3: CASSSYSGYEQYF; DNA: TGCGCCAGCAGCTCGTACTCGGGCTACGAGCAGTACTTC
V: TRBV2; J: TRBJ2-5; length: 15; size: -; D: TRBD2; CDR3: CASSEGTSGGETQYF; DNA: TGTGCCAGCAGTGAGGGGACTAGCGGCGGAGAGACCCAGTACTTC
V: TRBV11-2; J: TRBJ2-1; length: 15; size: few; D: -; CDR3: CASSLERSSYNEQFF; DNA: TGTGCCAGCAGCTTAGAGCGAAGCTCCTACAATGAGCAGTTCTTC
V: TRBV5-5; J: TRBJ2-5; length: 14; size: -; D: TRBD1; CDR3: CASDRGQRGETQYF; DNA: TGTGCCAGCGACAGGGGGCAAAGGGGAGAGACCCAGTACTTC
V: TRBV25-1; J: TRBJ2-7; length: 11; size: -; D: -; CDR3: CASSDYGEQYF; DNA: TGTGCCAGCAGTGACTACGGCGAGCAGTACTTC
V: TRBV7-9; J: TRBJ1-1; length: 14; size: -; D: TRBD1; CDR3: CASSLDRGNTEAFF; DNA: TGTGCCAGCAGCTTAGACAGGGGGAACACTGAAGCTTTCTTT
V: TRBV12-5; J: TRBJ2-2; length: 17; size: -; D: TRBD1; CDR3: CASGLVRGTGNTGELFF; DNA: TGTGCTAGTGGTTTGGTACGCGGGACAGGGAACACCGGGGAGCTGTTTTTT
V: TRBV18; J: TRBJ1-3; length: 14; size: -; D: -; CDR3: CASSPGGLGNTIYF; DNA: TGTGCCAGCTCACCGGGGGGTCTTGGAAACACCATATATTTT
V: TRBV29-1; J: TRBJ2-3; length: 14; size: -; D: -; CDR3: CSVGGWEGTDTQYF; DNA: TGCAGCGTTGGGGGATGGGAGGGCACAGATACGCAGTATTTT
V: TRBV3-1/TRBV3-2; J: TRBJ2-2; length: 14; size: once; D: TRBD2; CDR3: CASSRGGTAGELFF; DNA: TGTGCCAGCTCTCGCGGGGGAACAGCCGGGGAGCTGTTTTTT
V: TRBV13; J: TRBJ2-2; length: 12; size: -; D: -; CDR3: CASSQNTGELFF; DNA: TGTGCCAGCAGCCAAAATACCGGGGAGCTGTTTTTT
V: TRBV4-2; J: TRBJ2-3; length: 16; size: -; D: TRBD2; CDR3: CASSQDLAGGTDTQYF; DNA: TGTGCCAGCAGCCAAGATCTGGCGGGGGGTACAGATACGCAGTATTTT
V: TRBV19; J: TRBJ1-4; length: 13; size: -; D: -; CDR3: CASLGRFNEKLFF; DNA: TGTGCCAGCTTGGGGAGATTCAATGAAAAACTGTTTTTT
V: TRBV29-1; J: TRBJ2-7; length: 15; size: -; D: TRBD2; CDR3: CSVDNGAGGSYEQYF; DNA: TGCAGCGTCGACAACGGGGCCGGGGGGTCCTACGAGCAGTACTTC
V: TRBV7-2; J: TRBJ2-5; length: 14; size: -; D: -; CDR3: CASSLLRGRETQYF; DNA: TGTGCCAGCAGCTTATTGCGAGGGCGAGAGACCCAGTACTTC
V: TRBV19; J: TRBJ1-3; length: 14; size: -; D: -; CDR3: CASSIELSGNTIYF; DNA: TGTGCCAGTAGTATCGAGCTATCTGGAAACACCATATATTTT
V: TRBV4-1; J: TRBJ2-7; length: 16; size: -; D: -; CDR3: CASSHLPRRLGYEQYF; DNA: TGCGCCAGCAGCCACCTTCCCAGGAGGCTGGGCTACGAGCAGTACTTC
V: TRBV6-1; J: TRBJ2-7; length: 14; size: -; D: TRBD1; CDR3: CASSELRTGGIGYF; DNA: TGTGCCAGCAGTGAATTGAGGACAGGGGGTATCGGGTACTTC
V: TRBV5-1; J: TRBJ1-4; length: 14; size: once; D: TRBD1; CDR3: CASSLGTEGEKLFF; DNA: TGCGCCAGCAGCTTAGGGACAGAGGGTGAAAAACTGTTTTTT
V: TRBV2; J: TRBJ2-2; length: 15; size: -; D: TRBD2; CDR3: CASRASGANTGELFF; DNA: TGTGCCAGCAGAGCTAGCGGTGCGAACACCGGGGAGCTGTTTTTT
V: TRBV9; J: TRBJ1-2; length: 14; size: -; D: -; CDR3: CASSLGGGDYGYTF; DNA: TGTGCCAGCAGCCTCGGGGGGGGAGACTATGGCTACACCTTC
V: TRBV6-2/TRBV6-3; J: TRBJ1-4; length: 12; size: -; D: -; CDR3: CASSLDKGKLFF; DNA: TGTGCCAGCAGCTTGGACAAGGGAAAACTGTTTTTT
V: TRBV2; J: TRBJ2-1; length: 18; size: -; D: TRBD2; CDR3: CASTGTSGGAGRYNEQFF; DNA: TGTGCCAGCACCGGGACTAGCGGGGGGGCAGGGCGCTACAATGAGCAGTTCTTC
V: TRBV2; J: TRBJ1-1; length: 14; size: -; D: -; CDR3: CASSESTPGTEAFF; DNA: TGTGCCAGCAGTGAATCCACGCCGGGAACTGAAGCTTTCTTT
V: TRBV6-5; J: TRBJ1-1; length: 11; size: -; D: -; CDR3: CASRAPGEAFF; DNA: TGTGCCAGCAGAGCGCCGGGAGAAGCTTTCTTT
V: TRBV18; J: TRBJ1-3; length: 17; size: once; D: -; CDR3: CASSPFIGQNSGNTIYF; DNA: TGTGCCAGCTCACCATTTATCGGACAGAACTCTGGAAACACCATATATTTT
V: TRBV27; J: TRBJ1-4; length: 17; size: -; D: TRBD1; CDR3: CASSLWTGGSSNEKLFF; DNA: TGTGCCAGCAGTTTATGGACAGGGGGGTCTTCAAATGAAAAACTGTTTTTT
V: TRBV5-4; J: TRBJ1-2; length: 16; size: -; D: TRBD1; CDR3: CASSRATGPDNYGYTF; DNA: TGTGCCAGCAGCCGGGCGACAGGGCCAGATAACTATGGCTACACCTTC
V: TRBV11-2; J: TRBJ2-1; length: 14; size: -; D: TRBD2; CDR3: CASSLGTSGNEQFF; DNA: TGTGCCAGCAGCTTAGGGACTAGCGGGAACGAGCAGTTCTTC
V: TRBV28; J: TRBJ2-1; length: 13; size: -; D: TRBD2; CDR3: CASRTSVEDEQFF; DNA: TGTGCCAGCCGGACTAGCGTGGAGGATGAGCAGTTCTTC
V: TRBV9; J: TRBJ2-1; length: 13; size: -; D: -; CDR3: CASSVAQVNEQFF; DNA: TGTGCCAGCAGCGTAGCACAGGTCAATGAGCAGTTCTTC
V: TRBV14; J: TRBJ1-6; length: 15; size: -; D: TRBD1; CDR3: CASSQVTGYNSPLHF; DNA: TGTGCCAGCAGCCAAGTGACAGGGTATAATTCACCCCTCCACTTT
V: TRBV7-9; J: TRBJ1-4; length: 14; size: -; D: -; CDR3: CASSFGTANEKLFF; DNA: TGTGCCAGCAGCTTTGGCACAGCAAATGAAAAACTGTTTTTT
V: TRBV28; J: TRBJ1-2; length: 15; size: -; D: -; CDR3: CASSLGRGTVYGYTF; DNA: TGTGCCAGCAGTTTAGGGCGGGGGACGGTTTATGGCTACACCTTC
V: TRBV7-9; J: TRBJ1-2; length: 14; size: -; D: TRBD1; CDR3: CASSFRTGDYGYTF; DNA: TGTGCCAGCAGCTTTAGAACAGGGGACTATGGCTACACCTTC
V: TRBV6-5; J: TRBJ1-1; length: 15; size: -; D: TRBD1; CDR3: CASRGDRGRNTEAFF; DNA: TGTGCCAGCAGGGGGGACAGGGGGAGAAACACTGAAGCTTTCTTT
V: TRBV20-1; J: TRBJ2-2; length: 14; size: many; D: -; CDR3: CSASLPANTGELFF; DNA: TGCAGTGCTAGTCTTCCCGCGAACACCGGGGAGCTGTTTTTT
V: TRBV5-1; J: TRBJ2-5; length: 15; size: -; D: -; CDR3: CASSLAPGVVETQYF; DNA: TGCGCCAGCAGCTTGGCCCCCGGGGTGGTGGAGACCCAGTACTTC
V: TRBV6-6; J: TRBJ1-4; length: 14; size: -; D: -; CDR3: CASTKHGTNEKLFF; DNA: TGTGCCAGCACCAAGCACGGAACTAATGAAAAACTGTTTTTT
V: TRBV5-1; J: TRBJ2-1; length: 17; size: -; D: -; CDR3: CASSLGSAPSSYNEQFF; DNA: TGCGCCAGCAGCTTGGGTTCCGCCCCGAGCTCCTACAATGAGCAGTTCTTC
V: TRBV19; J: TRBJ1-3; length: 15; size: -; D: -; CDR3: CASTIDRNSGNTIYF; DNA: TGTGCCAGTACAATCGACAGGAACTCTGGAAACACCATATATTTT
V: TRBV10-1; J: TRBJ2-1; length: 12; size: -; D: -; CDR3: CASSENGNEQFF; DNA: TGCGCCAGCAGTGAGAACGGCAATGAGCAGTTCTTC
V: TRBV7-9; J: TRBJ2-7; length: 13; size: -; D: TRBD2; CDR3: CASSLEGLAGKYF; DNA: TGTGCCAGCAGCTTAGAAGGACTAGCGGGGAAGTACTTC
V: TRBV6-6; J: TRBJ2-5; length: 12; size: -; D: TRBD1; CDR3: CASTQGDRRQYF; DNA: TGTGCCAGCACCCAGGGGGATCGACGCCAGTACTTC
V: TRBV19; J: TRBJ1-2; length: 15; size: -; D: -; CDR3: CASSISLPGEYGYTF; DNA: TGTGCCAGTAGTATATCCCTCCCAGGGGAGTACGGCTACACCTTC
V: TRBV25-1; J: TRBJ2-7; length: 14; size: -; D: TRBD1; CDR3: CASGGTGQGYEQYF; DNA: TGTGCCAGCGGAGGTACGGGACAGGGCTACGAGCAGTACTTC
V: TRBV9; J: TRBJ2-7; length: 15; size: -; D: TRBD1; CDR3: CASSARDRGYYEQYF; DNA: TGTGCCAGCAGCGCCCGGGACAGGGGTTACTACGAGCAGTACTTC
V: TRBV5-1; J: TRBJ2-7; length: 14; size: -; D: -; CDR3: CASSFRGGEDEQYF; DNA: TGCGCCAGCAGCTTTCGAGGGGGAGAGGACGAGCAGTACTTC
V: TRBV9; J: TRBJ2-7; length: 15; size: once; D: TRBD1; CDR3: CASSPVDRGAGEQYF; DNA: TGTGCCAGCAGCCCAGTGGACAGGGGGGCCGGCGAGCAGTACTTC
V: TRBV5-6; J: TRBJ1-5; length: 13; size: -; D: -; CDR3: CASSLGGSQPQHF; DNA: TGTGCCAGCAGCTTGGGCGGGAGTCAGCCCCAGCATTTT